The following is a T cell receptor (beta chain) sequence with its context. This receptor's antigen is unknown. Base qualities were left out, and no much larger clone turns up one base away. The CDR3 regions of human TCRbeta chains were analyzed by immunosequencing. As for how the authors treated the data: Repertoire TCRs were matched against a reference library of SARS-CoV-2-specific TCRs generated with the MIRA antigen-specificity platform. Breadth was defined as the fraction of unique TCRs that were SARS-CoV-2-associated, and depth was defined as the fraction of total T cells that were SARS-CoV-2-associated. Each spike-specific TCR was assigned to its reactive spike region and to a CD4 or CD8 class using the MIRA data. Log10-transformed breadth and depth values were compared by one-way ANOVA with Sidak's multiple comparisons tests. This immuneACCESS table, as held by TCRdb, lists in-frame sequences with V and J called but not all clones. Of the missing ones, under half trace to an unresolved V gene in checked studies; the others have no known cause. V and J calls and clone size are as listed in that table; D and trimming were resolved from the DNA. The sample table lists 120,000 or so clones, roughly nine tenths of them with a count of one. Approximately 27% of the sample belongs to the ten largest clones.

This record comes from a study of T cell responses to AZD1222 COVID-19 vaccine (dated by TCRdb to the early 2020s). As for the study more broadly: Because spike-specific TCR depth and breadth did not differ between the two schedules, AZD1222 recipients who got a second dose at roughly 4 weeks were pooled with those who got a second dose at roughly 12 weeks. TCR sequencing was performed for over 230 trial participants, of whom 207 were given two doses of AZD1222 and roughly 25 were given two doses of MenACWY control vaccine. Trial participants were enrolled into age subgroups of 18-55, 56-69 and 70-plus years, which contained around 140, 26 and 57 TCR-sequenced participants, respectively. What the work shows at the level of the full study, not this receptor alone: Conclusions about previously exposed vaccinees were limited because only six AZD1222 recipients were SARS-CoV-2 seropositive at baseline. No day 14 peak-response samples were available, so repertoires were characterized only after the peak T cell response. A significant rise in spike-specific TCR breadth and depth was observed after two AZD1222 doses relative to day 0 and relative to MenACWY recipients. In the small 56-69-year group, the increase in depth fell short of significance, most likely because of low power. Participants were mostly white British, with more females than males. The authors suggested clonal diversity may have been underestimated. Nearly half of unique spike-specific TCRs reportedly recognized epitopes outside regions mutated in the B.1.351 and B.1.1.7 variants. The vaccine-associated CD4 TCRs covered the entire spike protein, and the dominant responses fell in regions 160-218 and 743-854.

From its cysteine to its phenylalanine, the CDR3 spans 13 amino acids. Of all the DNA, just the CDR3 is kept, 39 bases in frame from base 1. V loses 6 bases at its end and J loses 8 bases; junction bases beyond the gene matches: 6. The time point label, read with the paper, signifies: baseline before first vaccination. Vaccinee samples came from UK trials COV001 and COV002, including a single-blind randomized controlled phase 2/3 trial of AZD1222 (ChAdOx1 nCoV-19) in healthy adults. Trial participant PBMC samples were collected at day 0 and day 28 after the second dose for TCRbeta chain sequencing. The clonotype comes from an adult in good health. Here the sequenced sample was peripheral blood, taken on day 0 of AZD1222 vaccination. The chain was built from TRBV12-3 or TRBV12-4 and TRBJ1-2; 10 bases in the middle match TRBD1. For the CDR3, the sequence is CASRVTGGGGYTF. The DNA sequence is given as TGTGCCAGCAGAGTGACAGGGGGCGGCGGCTACACCTTC.